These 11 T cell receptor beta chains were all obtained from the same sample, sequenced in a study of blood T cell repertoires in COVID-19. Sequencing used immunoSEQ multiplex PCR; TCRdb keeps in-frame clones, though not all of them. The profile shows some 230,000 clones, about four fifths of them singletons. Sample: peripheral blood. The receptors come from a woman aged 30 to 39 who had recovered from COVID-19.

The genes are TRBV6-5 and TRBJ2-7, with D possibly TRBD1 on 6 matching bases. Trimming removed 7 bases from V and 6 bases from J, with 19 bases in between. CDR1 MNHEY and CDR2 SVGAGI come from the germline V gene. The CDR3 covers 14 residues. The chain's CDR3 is CASNPDRLLTEQYF. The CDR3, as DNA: TGTGCCAGCAACCCCGACAGGTTGTTGACCGAGCAGTACTTC.

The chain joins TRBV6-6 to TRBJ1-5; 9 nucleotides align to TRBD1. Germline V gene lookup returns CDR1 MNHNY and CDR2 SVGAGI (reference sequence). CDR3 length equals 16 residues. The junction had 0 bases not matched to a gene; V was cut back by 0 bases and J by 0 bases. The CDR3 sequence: CASSYSTGGSNQPQHF. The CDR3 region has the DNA TGTGCCAGCAGTTACTCGACAGGGGGTAGCAATCAGCCCCAGCATTTT.

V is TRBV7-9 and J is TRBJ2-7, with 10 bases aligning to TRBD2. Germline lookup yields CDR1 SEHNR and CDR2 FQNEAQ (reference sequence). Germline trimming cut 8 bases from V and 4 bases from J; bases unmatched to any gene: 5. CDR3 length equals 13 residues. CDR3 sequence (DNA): TGTGCCAGCCGAGAGACTAGCGGGTACGAGCAGTACTTC. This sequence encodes CASRETSGYEQYF.

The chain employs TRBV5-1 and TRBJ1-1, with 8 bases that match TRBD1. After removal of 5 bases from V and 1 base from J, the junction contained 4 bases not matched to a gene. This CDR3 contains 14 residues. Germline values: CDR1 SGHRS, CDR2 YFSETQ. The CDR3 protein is CASRSTGENTEAFF. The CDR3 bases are TGCGCCAGCAGATCGACAGGGGAGAACACTGAAGCTTTCTTT. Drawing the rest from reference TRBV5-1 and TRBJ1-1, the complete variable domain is KAGVTQTPRYLIKTRGQQVTLSCSPISGHRSVSWYQQTPGQGLQFLFEYFSETQRNKGNFPGRFSGRQFSNSRSEMNVSTLELGDSALYLCASRSTGENTEAFFGQGTRLTVV.

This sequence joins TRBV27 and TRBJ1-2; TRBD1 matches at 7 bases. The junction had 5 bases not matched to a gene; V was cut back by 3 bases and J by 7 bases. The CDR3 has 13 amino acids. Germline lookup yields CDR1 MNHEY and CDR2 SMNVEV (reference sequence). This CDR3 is CASSFRQGGGYTF. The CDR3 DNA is TGTGCCAGCAGTTTCAGACAGGGCGGTGGCTACACCTTC.

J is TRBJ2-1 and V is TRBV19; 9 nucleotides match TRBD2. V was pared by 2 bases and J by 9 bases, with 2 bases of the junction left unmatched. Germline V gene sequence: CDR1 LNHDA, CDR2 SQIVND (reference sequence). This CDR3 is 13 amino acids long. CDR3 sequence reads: CASSIKAGGEQFF. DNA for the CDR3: TGTGCCAGTAGTATAAAAGCGGGAGGTGAGCAGTTCTTC.

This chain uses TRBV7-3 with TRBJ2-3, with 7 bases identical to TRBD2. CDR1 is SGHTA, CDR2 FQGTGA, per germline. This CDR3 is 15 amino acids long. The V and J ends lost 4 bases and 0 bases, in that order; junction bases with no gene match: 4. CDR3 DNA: TGTGCCAGCAGCTCAGTAGCGGGTAGCACAGATACGCAGTATTTT. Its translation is CASSSVAGSTDTQYF. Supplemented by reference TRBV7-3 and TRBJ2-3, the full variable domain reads GAGVSQTPSNKVTEKGKYVELRCDPISGHTALYWYRQSLGQGPEFLIYFQGTGAADDSGLPNDRFFAVRPEGSVSTLKIQRTERGDSAVYLCASSSVAGSTDTQYFGPGTRLTVL.

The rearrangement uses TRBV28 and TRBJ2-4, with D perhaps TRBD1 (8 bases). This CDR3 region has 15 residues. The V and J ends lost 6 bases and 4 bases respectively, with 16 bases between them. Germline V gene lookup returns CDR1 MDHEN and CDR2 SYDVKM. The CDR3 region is CASSPYRGGKNIQYF. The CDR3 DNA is TGTGCCAGCAGCCCATACAGGGGGGGAAAAAACATTCAGTACTTC.

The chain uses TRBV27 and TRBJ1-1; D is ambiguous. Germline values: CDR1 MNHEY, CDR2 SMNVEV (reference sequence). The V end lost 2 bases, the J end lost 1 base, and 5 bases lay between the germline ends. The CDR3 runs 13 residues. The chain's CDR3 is CASSLAGNTEAFF. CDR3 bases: TGTGCCAGCAGTTTAGCAGGGAACACTGAAGCTTTCTTT.

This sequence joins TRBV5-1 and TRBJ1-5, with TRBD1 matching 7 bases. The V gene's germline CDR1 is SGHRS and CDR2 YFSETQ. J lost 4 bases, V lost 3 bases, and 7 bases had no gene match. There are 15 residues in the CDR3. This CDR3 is CASSYSGTENQPQHF. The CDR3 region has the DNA TGCGCCAGCAGCTACTCCGGGACAGAGAATCAGCCCCAGCATTTT. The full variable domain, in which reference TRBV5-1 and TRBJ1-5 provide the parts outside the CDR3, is KAGVTQTPRYLIKTRGQQVTLSCSPISGHRSVSWYQQTPGQGLQFLFEYFSETQRNKGNFPGRFSGRQFSNSRSEMNVSTLELGDSALYLCASSYSGTENQPQHFGDGTRLSIL.

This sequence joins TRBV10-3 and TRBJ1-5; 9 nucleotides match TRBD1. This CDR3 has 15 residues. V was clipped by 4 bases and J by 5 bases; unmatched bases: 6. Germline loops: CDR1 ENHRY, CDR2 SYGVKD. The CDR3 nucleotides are TGTGCCATCAGTGTTGGTAGGACAGGGGATCAGCCCCAGCATTTT. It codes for CAISVGRTGDQPQHF.